Shown below are 4 T cell receptor beta chains from a single sample sequenced in a study of T cells after yellow fever vaccination. TCRdb redid the calling of the 5' RACE reads with MiXCR, one entry per CDR3 protein. Of some 340,000 distinct CDR3 sequences listed, over 3.5% were seen once; the top ten hold around 25%. This specimen consisted of PBMCs, obtained 5 days after the yellow fever booster vaccination. The receptors shown here come from a man aged 18 to 30 who received the YFV17D yellow fever vaccine.

The chain recombines TRBV12-3 or TRBV12-4 with TRBJ2-3, with D tentatively TRBD1 or TRBD2 (5 bases each). CDR3 length equals 16 residues. The ends were cut back, 7 bases at V and 3 bases at J, with 20 bases in the middle. Here the CDR3 reads CASTIGTRRLTDTQYF. CDR3 nucleotides: TGTGCCAGCACCATAGGGACCCGAAGATTGACAGATACGCAGTATTTT.

This clonotype was seen at least ten times. This sequence joins TRBV10-3 and TRBJ2-7; possibly TRBD2 for D (6 bases). Germline V gives CDR1 ENHRY, CDR2 SYGVKD. The ends were cut back, 2 bases at V and 5 bases at J, with 13 bases in the middle. The CDR3 has 14 residues. The CDR3 DNA is TGTGCCATCAGTGAGCCGCGGGGATGGGACGAGCAGTACTTC. It encodes CAISEPRGWDEQYF.

The gene calls are TRBV6-6 and TRBJ2-5; D remains ambiguous. The CDR3 spans 15 residues. Germline-derived CDR1 and CDR2 are MNHNY and SVGAGI (reference sequence). The V gene lost 4 bases and the J gene lost 2 bases, with 14 bases spanning the gap. CDR3 nucleotide sequence: TGTGCCAGCAGTTTAGCCGCGGAGAAGCAAGAGACCCAGTACTTC. This sequence encodes CASSLAAEKQETQYF.

The chain employs TRBV27 and TRBJ1-4; D remains ambiguous. The length of the CDR3 is 14 residues. Germline V gives CDR1 MNHEY, CDR2 SMNVEV (reference sequence). V gave up 3 bases and J gave up 8 bases, with 13 bases separating them. DNA of the CDR3: TGTGCCAGCAGTTTTAAGTCCCCGAGGGAAAAACTGTTTTTT. As protein: CASSFKSPREKLFF.